These 21 T cell receptor beta chains originate from one sample sequenced in a study. TCRdb passed the 5' RACE reads through MiXCR, listing each CDR3 protein once. The table has fewer than 250 distinct CDR3 sequences, just under 30% seen once; the top ten hold roughly 17%. The sample was central memory T cells from blood PBMCs. The subset is: central memory CD4+ T cells. Source of these receptors: a male donor with HIV.

CDR3 sequence: CASSFQLDSHGYTF. The CDR3 coding sequence is TGTGCCAGCAGTTTCCAGCTGGACAGCCATGGCTACACCTTC. The chain joins TRBV12-3 or TRBV12-4 to TRBJ1-2; possibly TRBD1 for D (6 bases). This CDR3 contains 14 residues. V was cut by 3 bases and J by 6 bases, with 14 bases left in between.

This clonotype was seen only a few times. DNA for the CDR3: TGTGCCAGCAGTCTGGGACAGAACTATGGCTACACCTTC. It encodes CASSLGQNYGYTF. This chain joins TRBV12-3 or TRBV12-4 and TRBJ1-2; the match to TRBD1 covers 7 bases. The ends lost 5 bases at V and 2 bases at J; junction bases unmatched: 2. This CDR3 has 13 residues.

This rearrangement joins TRBV2 to TRBJ1-2; D gene uncertain. The germline CDR1 and CDR2 sequences are SNHLY and FYNNEI. Trimming stripped 5 bases from V and 0 bases from J, with 10 bases between. The CDR3 has 14 residues. The CDR3 nucleotides are TGTGCCAGCAGTTTGCAGTTAGCTAACTATGGCTACACCTTC. This translates into CASSLQLANYGYTF.

This chain uses TRBV20-1 with TRBJ2-2; D gene unclear. V shed 3 bases and J shed 1 base, with 6 bases lying between them. Germline V gene lookup returns CDR1 DFQATT and CDR2 SNEGSKA (reference sequence). The length of the CDR3 is 13 residues. The CDR3 region is CSASVRNTGELFF. The CDR3 DNA sequence: TGCAGTGCTAGCGTCCGGAACACCGGGGAGCTGTTTTTT.

The chain employs TRBV15 and TRBJ2-1; 7 nucleotides agree with TRBD2. This CDR3 spans 13 amino acids. The germline CDR1 and CDR2 sequences are LNHNV and YYDKDF (reference sequence). V shed 4 bases and J 9 bases; nucleotides not matched to a gene: 6. CDR3 residues: CATSKGLEIEQFF. For the CDR3, the DNA is TGTGCCACCAGCAAAGGACTAGAGATTGAGCAGTTCTTC. Full variable domain (missing parts from reference TRBV15 and TRBJ2-1): DAMVIQNPRYQVTQFGKPVTLSCSQTLNHNVMYWYQQKSSQAPKLLFHYYDKDFNNEADTPDNFQSRRPNTSFCFLDIRSPGLGDTAMYLCATSKGLEIEQFFGPGTRLTVL.

V gene TRBV9 combines with J gene TRBJ2-1; D is unclear. Trimming stripped 0 bases from V and 6 bases from J, with 13 bases between. This CDR3 is 15 amino acids long. Germline lookup yields CDR1 SGDLS and CDR2 YYNGEE. CDR3 in amino acids: CASSVEVSLTNEQFF. CDR3 nucleotides: TGTGCCAGCAGCGTAGAGGTTAGTCTCACCAATGAGCAGTTCTTC.

In regard to this clonotype: This may arise from a read error, as a much more abundant clone is one base away. V and J are TRBV30 and TRBJ1-2; no clear D. In germline, CDR1 is GTSNPN, CDR2 SVGIG (reference sequence). The CDR3 totals 12 residues. CDR3 nucleotides: TGTGCCTGGGCTCCCTCACGCTATGGCCACACCTTC. Amino acid sequence: CAWAPSRYGHTF.

This chain uses TRBV6-1 with TRBJ1-2; no firm D call. V lost 2 bases and J 3 bases, leaving 4 bases between the germline ends. Germline CDR1 MNHNS, CDR2 SASEGT. The CDR3 is made up of 12 amino acids. The CDR3 DNA reads TGTGCCAGCAGTGAACTCCACTATGGCTACACCTTC. Its translation: CASSELHYGYTF.

Written as DNA, the CDR3 is TGCAGCGTTGAATTGAACAAGAACACTGAAGCTTTCTTT. This translates into CSVELNKNTEAFF. The chain couples TRBV29-1 to TRBJ1-1; D not resolved. The germline CDR1 and CDR2 sequences are SQVTM and ANQGSEA. There are 13 residues in the CDR3. V was shortened by 2 bases and J by 1 base, with 8 bases between the two germline ends.

The chain couples TRBV15 to TRBJ2-7; 10 bases agree with TRBD2. Germline V gene lookup returns CDR1 LNHNV and CDR2 YYDKDF (reference sequence). Losses at the gene ends were 3 bases for V and 3 bases for J; bases not matched to a gene: 5. The CDR3 totals 15 residues. The CDR3 loop is CATSRGLAPSYEQYF. CDR3 in DNA: TGTGCCACCAGCAGGGGACTAGCGCCGAGCTACGAGCAGTACTTC.

CDR3 sequence (DNA): TGTGCCAGCAGCTTGGAACGGGGGCTGGGCTACACCTTC. This gives the protein CASSLERGLGYTF. The V and J genes are TRBV5-5 and TRBJ1-2, with TRBD1 as a possible D gene (6 bases). Germline CDR1 and CDR2: SGHKS and YYEKEE (reference sequence). V was cut by 0 bases and J by 8 bases, with 11 bases left in between. The CDR3 consists of 13 residues.

The sample holds a few counts of this clonotype. V gene TRBV5-1 combines with J gene TRBJ1-1, with TRBD1 as a possible D gene (5 bases). Trimming shortened V by 2 bases and J by 7 bases, and 9 bases separated the two germline ends. The CDR3 spans 12 residues. Germline CDR1 reads SGHRS; CDR2 reads YFSETQ. CDR3 loop: CASSFRGIEAFF. CDR3 DNA: TGCGCCAGCAGCTTTCGGGGGATTGAAGCTTTCTTT.

The chain recombines TRBV24-1 with TRBJ2-7, with a weak D call TRBD1 (5 bases). CDR3 length: 12 amino acids. The V gene lost 4 bases and the J gene lost 5 bases, with 8 bases spanning the gap. The germline gives CDR1 KGHDR, CDR2 SFDVKD. The CDR3 coding sequence is TGTGCCACCAGTGAGCTGGGGCACGAGCAGTACTTC. This codes for CATSELGHEQYF.

V gene TRBV29-1 combines with J gene TRBJ1-2, with D hard to call. Per the germline V gene, CDR1 is SQVTM and CDR2 is ANQGSEA. V was cut by 1 base and J by 10 bases, with 7 bases left in between. This CDR3 spans 10 amino acids. The CDR3 sequence: CSVEVEHYTF. The DNA of the CDR3 is TGCAGCGTTGAAGTGGAGCACTACACCTTC.

The V and J genes are TRBV30 and TRBJ2-1; no definite D call. The CDR3 loop spans 12 amino acids. CDR1 GTSNPN and CDR2 SVGIG come from the germline V gene (reference sequence). Trimming took off 0 bases at V and 14 bases at J, with 14 bases between the two ends. CDR3 in amino acids: CAWSVQGVEKFF. CDR3 coding DNA: TGTGCCTGGAGTGTACAAGGAGTAGAGAAGTTCTTC.

The V gene is TRBV6-2 or TRBV6-3, the J gene TRBJ2-7, with D hard to call. Germline V CDR1 and CDR2: MNHEY, SVGEGT. V lost 2 bases and J 2 bases, leaving 7 bases between the germline ends. CDR3 length equals 13 residues. The CDR3 region is CASSYRATYEQYF. For the CDR3, the DNA is TGTGCCAGCAGTTACCGGGCGACCTACGAGCAGTACTTC.

A few counts support this clonotype. The chain couples TRBV9 to TRBJ2-3, with a possible D match to TRBD1 (6 bases). V was cut by 0 bases and J by 1 base, with 9 bases left in between. The CDR3 consists of 15 residues. Germline V CDR1 and CDR2: SGDLS, YYNGEE. The CDR3 DNA is TGTGCCAGCAGCGTAGCAGCAGGGGGCACAGATACGCAGTATTTT. This sequence encodes CASSVAAGGTDTQYF.

Concerning this clonotype itself: Germline is not matched at one junction end, which may reflect a read error. This chain uses TRBV6-1 with TRBJ1-5; unclear D gene. CDR1 is MNHNS and CDR2 is SASEGT in the germline V gene. The CDR3 covers 13 residues. The CDR3 region has the DNA TGTGCCATCAGTGTGGCAGACAATCAGCCCCAGCATTTT. Translating it yields CAISVADNQPQHF.

This clonotype has just a few counts. The chain joins TRBV10-3 to TRBJ1-1; D is unresolved. CDR3 size: 12 residues. V was shortened by 8 bases and J by 1 base, with 8 bases between the two germline ends. Germline V gene data show CDR1 as ENHRY and CDR2 as SYGVKD. The CDR3 spells CAIRTENTEAFF. CDR3 in DNA: TGTGCCATCCGGACCGAGAACACTGAAGCTTTCTTT.

The V call is TRBV5-5, the J call TRBJ2-7; maybe TRBD1 (6 bases). This CDR3 is 15 amino acids long. Germline-derived CDR1 and CDR2 are SGHKS and YYEKEE (reference sequence). Trimming stripped 3 bases from V and 3 bases from J, with 16 bases between. The CDR3 sequence is CASSWAPGQDYEQYV. DNA for the CDR3: TGTGCCAGCAGCTGGGCTCCGGGACAAGACTACGAGCAGTACGTC.

This clonotype was seen a handful of times. The chain carries TRBV10-1 and TRBJ1-2; 8 bases map to TRBD1. Germline CDR1 reads WNHNN; CDR2 reads SYGVQD (reference sequence). V lost 6 bases and J lost 6; bases outside the gene matches: 9. CDR3 length equals 14 residues. The CDR3 reads CASSPRTGNHGYTF. The CDR3 region has the DNA TGCGCCAGCAGCCCACGGACAGGGAATCATGGCTACACCTTC.